This T cell receptor (beta chain) was obtained from a study of blood T cells in healthy people across ages. Germline V gene lookup returns CDR1 MNHEY and CDR2 SVGEGT. V was trimmed by 10 bases and J by 3 bases, leaving 15 bases between them. The CDR3 consists of 13 residues. A J-beta primer mix and a sample-barcoded 5' primer were used in a second PCR of about 7 to 12 cycles. A template-switch adaptor containing 12 random nucleotides labeled each cDNA molecule. Sequencing yielded, for each sample, at least 3 million paired-end reads carrying CDR3. TCRdb reanalysed the 5' RACE reads using MiXCR and keeps one entry per CDR3 protein. Found here are roughly 800,000 distinct CDR3 sequences, 58% of them singletons; the top ten hold around 22%.

The V gene is TRBV6-2 or TRBV6-3, the J gene TRBJ1-2; the D is unclear. The origin of this receptor is a man younger than 45 in good health. Sequencing was performed on blood. The CDR3 DNA follows: TGTGCCACCCAGGAGAATGTGGACTATGGCTACACCTTC. Protein sequence: CATQENVDYGYTF.